This T cell receptor (beta chain) came from a study of CD8 T cells in ankylosing spondylitis. Overall study findings and caveats: A subset of motif variants has previously been described in the synovial fluid and blood of reactive arthritis.

This CDR3 comprises 14 residues. The V and J ends lost 1 base and 7 bases respectively, with 11 bases between them. Per germline, CDR1 SEHNR and CDR2 FQNEAQ (reference sequence). This clonotype was counted at least ten times. What it binds is unknown. In TCRdb, the 5' RACE reads were re-called with MiXCR into one record per CDR3 protein. The sample records approximately 340,000 distinct CDR3 sequences, roughly 14% being singletons. The rearrangement uses TRBV7-9 and TRBJ2-1, with D possibly TRBD2 on 5 matching bases. This sequence was found in a male donor with ankylosing spondylitis or in good health (not recorded which). The sample was blood, either unsorted or a sorted T cell fraction (not recorded which). CDR3 residues: CASSLERGMNEQFF. CDR3 coding DNA: TGTGCCAGCAGCTTAGAACGGGGAATGAATGAGCAGTTCTTC.